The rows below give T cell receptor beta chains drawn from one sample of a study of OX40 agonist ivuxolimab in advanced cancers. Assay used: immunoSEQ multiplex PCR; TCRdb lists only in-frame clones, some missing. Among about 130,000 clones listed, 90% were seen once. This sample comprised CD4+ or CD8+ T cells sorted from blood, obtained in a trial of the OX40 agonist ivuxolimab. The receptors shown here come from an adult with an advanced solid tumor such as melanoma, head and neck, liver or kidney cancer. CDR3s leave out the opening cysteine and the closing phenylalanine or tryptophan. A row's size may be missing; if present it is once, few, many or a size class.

ASSGQSNEKLF TRBV25-1 .
ASSLRRANTEAF TRBV23-1 .
ASSISWKNTEAF TRBV19 .
ASSPGTEYEQY TRBV10-2 once
ASSRDGGGGQSTQY TRBV18 once
ASSPPQAGAGNEQF TRBV7-3 .
ASSLFWDQPQH TRBV11-3 .
ATSTGTTPDTQY TRBV15 .
ASSLENYGYT TRBV7-9 .
ASSLGREGGYT TRBV7-3 .
ASSFRVNYEQY TRBV5-1 .
SVEDGASGKVGELF TRBV29-1 .
ASSSQGDEQF TRBV21-1 .
ASRIGTDQNQPQH TRBV2 few
ASSLGRTGELF TRBV7-6 .
ASSVSGSPGELF TRBV9 .
ASSTRLAGGGETQY TRBV19 once
ASSLGTGDTGELF TRBV7-9 .